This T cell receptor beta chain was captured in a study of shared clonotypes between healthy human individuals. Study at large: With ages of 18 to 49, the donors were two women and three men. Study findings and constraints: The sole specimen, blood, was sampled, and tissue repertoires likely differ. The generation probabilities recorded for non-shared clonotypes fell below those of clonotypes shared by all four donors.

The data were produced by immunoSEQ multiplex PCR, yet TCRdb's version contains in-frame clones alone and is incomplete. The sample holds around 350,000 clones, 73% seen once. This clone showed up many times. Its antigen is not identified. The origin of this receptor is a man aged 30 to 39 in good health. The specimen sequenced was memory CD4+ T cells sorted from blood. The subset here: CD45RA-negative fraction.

CDR3 sequence: CASSEFGGRDEKLFF. DNA of the CDR3: TGTGCCAGCAGTGAATTTGGTGGTCGCGATGAAAAACTGTTTTTT. The chain combines TRBV25-1 with TRBJ1-4; D uncertain. V was trimmed by 1 base and J by 6 bases, leaving 12 bases between them. Germline V gene lookup returns CDR1 MGHDK and CDR2 SYGVNS. The CDR3 length is 15 residues.